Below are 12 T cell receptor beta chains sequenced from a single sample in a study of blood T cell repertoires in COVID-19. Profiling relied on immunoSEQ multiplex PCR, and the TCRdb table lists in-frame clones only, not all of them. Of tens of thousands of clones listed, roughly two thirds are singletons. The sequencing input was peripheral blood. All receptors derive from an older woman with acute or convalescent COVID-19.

CDR3: CASSPDRPNQPQHF. The CDR3 bases are TGTGCCAGCAGTCCGGACAGGCCAAATCAGCCCCAGCATTTT. This chain links TRBV2 with TRBJ1-5; 7 positions agree with TRBD1. V lost 5 bases and J lost 4; bases outside the gene matches: 5. This CDR3 comprises 14 residues. Germline V gene lookup returns CDR1 SNHLY and CDR2 FYNNEI.

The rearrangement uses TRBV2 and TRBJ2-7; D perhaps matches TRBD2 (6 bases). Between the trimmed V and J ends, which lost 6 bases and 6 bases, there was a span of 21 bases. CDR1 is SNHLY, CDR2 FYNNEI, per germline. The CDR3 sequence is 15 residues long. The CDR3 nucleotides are TGTGCCAGCAGCCCAGGACCGGGACTGAGGGGCGAGCAGTACTTC. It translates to CASSPGPGLRGEQYF.

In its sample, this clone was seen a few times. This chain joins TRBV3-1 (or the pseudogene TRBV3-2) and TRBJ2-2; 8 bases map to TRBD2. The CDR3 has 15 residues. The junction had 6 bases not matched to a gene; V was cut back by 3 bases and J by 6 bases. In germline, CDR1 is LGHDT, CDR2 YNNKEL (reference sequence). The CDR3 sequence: CASSQLAGQAGELFF. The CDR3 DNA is TGTGCCAGCAGCCAGTTAGCGGGGCAGGCCGGGGAGCTGTTTTTT.

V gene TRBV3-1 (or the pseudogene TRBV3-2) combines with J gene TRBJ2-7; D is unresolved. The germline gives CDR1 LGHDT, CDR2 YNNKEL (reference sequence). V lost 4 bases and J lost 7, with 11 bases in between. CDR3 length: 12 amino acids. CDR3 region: CASSPQDREQYF. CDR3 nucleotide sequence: TGTGCCAGCAGCCCTCAGGATCGGGAGCAGTACTTC.

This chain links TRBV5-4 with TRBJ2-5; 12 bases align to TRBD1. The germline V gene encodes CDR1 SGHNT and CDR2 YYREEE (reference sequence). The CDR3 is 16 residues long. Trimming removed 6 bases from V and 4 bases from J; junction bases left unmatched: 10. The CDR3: CASNTKGQGARETQYF. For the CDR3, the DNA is TGTGCCAGCAACACCAAGGGACAGGGGGCGCGAGAGACCCAGTACTTC.

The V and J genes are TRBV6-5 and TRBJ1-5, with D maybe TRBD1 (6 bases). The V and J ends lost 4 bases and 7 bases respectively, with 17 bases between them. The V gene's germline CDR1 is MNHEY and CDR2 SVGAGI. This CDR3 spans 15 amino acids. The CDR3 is CASSSQTGTWQPQHF. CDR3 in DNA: TGTGCCAGCAGTTCCCAAACAGGGACATGGCAGCCCCAGCATTTT.

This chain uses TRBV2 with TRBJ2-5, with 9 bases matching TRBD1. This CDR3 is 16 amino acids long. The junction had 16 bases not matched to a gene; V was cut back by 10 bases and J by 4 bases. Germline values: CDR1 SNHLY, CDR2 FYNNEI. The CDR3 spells CATSGQGSRVGETQYF. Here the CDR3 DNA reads TGTGCCACCTCAGGACAGGGGAGTAGAGTAGGAGAGACCCAGTACTTC.

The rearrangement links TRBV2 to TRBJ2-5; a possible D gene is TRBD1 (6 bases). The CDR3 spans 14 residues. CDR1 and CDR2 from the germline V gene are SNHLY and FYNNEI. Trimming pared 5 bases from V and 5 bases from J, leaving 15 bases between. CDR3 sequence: CASSLQGPLETQYF. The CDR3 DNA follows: TGTGCCAGCAGTCTTCAGGGGCCCCTCGAGACCCAGTACTTC.

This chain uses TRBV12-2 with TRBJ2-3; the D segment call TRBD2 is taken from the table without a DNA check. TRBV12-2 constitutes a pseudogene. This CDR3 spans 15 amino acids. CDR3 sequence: CASPLIAGGTDTQYF. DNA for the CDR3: TGTGCAAGCCCCCTCATAGCGGGGGGAACAGATACGCAGTATTTT.

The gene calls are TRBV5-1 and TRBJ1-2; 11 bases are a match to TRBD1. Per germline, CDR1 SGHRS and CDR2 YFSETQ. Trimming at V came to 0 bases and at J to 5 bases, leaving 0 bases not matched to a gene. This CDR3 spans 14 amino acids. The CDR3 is CASSLGDRGYGYTF. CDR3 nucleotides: TGCGCCAGCAGCTTGGGGGACAGGGGGTATGGCTACACCTTC.

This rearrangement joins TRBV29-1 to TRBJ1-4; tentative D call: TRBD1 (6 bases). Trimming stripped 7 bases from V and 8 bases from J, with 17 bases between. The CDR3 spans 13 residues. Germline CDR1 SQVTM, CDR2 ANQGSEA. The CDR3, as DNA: TGCAGCGGCAGGACAGTCCGGGGCGAAAAACTGTTTTTT. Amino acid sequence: CSGRTVRGEKLFF.

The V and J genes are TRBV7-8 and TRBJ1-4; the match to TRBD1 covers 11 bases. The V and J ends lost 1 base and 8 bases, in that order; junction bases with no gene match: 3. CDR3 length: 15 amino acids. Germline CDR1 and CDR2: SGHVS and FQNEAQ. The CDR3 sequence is CASSLGGTGGEKLFF. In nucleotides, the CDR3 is TGTGCCAGCAGCTTAGGCGGGACAGGGGGAGAAAAACTGTTTTTT.